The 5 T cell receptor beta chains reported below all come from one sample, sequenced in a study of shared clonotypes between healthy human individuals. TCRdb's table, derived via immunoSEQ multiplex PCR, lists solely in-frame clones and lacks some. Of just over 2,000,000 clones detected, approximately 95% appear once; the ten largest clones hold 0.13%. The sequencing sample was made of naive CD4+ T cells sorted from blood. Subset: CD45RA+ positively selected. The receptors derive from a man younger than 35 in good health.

The CDR3 bases are TGTGCCAGCAGCGTAGAAGGGGACGAGCAGTACTTC. This translates into CASSVEGDEQYF. The chain has TRBV9 and TRBJ2-7, with TRBD1 as a possible D gene (5 bases). V dropped 0 bases and J dropped 5 bases, with 6 bases sitting between them. CDR1 is SGDLS, CDR2 YYNGEE, per germline. The CDR3 runs to 12 residues.

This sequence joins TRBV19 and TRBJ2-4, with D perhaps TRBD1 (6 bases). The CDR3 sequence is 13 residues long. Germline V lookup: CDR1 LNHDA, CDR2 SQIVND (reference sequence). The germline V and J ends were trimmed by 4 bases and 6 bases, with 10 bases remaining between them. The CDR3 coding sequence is TGTGCCAGTAGTAAATTAGGGGGAAACATTCAGTACTTC. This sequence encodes CASSKLGGNIQYF.

The CDR3 DNA reads as TGTGCCAGTAGTCCAGTGGGGGAGTGGAAGACCCAGTACTTC. It specifies CASSPVGEWKTQYF. V and J are TRBV19 and TRBJ2-5; D may be TRBD1 or TRBD2 (5 bases each). V lost 5 bases and J 6 bases, leaving 16 bases between the germline ends. Germline V gene lookup returns CDR1 LNHDA and CDR2 SQIVND (reference sequence). This CDR3 is built from 14 residues.

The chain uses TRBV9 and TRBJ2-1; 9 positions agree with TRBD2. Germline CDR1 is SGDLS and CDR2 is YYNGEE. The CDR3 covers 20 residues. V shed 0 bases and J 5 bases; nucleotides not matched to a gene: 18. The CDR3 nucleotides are TGTGCCAGCAGCGTAGATGCACTAGGGCTAGCGGGGAAAAGAAACAATGAGCAGTTCTTC. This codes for CASSVDALGLAGKRNNEQFF.

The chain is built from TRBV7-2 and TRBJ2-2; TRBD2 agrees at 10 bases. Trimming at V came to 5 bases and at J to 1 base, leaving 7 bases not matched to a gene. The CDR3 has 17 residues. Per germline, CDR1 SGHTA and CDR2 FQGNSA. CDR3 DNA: TGTGCCAGCAGCCCATACCGGACTAGCGGGAACACCGGGGAGCTGTTTTTT. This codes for CASSPYRTSGNTGELFF.